A single sample is the source of the 23 T cell receptor beta chains below, sequenced in a study of technical replicates of blood from several donors. Data came from immunoSEQ multiplex PCR; TCRdb stores just in-frame clones and leaves some out. The sample consists of approximately 76,000 clones, almost 98% of them appearing once. Sequencing used T cells isolated from PBMCs. These receptors were collected from a human donor in good health.

The V gene is TRBV5-1, the J gene TRBJ1-2; D unclear. This CDR3 has 14 residues. V lost 5 bases and J lost 6, with 17 bases in between. The V gene's germline CDR1 is SGHRS and CDR2 YFSETQ. The DNA of the CDR3 is TGCGCCAGCAGTTGGGGTATAGCGGCAGATGGCTACACCTTC. Its translation is CASSWGIAADGYTF. Based on the CDR3 plus reference TRBV5-1 and TRBJ1-2, the full variable domain is KAGVTQTPRYLIKTRGQQVTLSCSPISGHRSVSWYQQTPGQGLQFLFEYFSETQRNKGNFPGRFSGRQFSNSRSEMNVSTLELGDSALYLCASSWGIAADGYTFGSGTRLTVV.

The chain employs TRBV9 and TRBJ2-5; D is possibly TRBD2 (7 bases). Trimming removed 4 bases at V and 2 bases at J, with 12 bases between. This CDR3 region has 14 residues. The germline CDR1 and CDR2 sequences are SGDLS and YYNGEE. Here the CDR3 DNA reads TGTGCCAGCAGCAGAGGGGGGGCACAAGAGACCCAGTACTTC. Its protein is CASSRGGAQETQYF.

The rearrangement links TRBV7-8 to TRBJ1-1; 11 positions agree with TRBD1. There are 16 residues in the CDR3. CDR1 is SGHVS and CDR2 is FQNEAQ in the germline V gene. Trimming took 5 bases from V and 0 from J; bases not matched to a gene: 5. The CDR3 DNA reads as TGTGCCAGCAGCGCCCAGGGACAGGGGGTGAACACTGAAGCTTTCTTT. Protein sequence: CASSAQGQGVNTEAFF.

The chain is built from TRBV2 and TRBJ2-7; 12 bases are a match to TRBD2. The CDR3 consists of 16 residues. Germline values: CDR1 SNHLY, CDR2 FYNNEI. Trimming at V came to 9 bases and at J to 5 bases, leaving 14 bases not matched to a gene. The CDR3 DNA reads TGTGCCAGGGGGGCCGGCGGACTAGCGGGATTCGACGAGCAGTACTTC. Translation gives CARGAGGLAGFDEQYF. Supplemented by reference TRBV2 and TRBJ2-7, the full variable domain reads EPEVTQTPSHQVTQMGQEVILRCVPISNHLYFYWYRQILGQKVEFLVSFYNNEISEKSEIFDDQFSVERPDGSNFTLKIRSTKLEDSAMYFCARGAGGLAGFDEQYFGPGTRLTVT.

This chain joins TRBV19 and TRBJ2-2; 7 bases align to TRBD1. The CDR3 loop spans 15 amino acids. Germline lookup yields CDR1 LNHDA and CDR2 SQIVND (reference sequence). With 9 bases clipped from V and 6 bases from J, the junction kept 13 bases outside the gene matches. CDR3 DNA sequence: TGTGCCAGCCTCACACCGGGACAGAATCCCGGGGAGCTGTTTTTT. This gives the protein CASLTPGQNPGELFF.

The chain joins TRBV28 to TRBJ1-5; D unresolved. Looked up from germline, CDR1 is MDHEN and CDR2 is SYDVKM. V lost 6 bases, J lost 9 bases, and 33 bases lay in between. CDR3 length: 19 residues. CDR3 amino acids: CASRALDLRQAGFKGPQHF. The CDR3 DNA is TGTGCCAGCAGAGCCCTGGATTTAAGGCAGGCTGGGTTTAAAGGGCCCCAGCATTTT.

This clone was found once. The genes are TRBV28 and TRBJ2-1; the D gene is possibly TRBD1 (5 bases). Germline CDR1 reads MDHEN; CDR2 reads SYDVKM. CDR3 size: 12 residues. Trimming took off 4 bases at V and 9 bases at J, with 10 bases between the two ends. The CDR3 region is CASSSPTVEQFF. In nucleotides, the CDR3 is TGTGCCAGCAGTTCACCGACAGTTGAGCAGTTCTTC.

This chain joins TRBV7-9 and TRBJ1-6; maybe TRBD1 (6 bases). Trimming shortened V by 1 base and J by 7 bases, and 11 bases separated the two germline ends. Germline CDR1 reads SEHNR; CDR2 reads FQNEAQ (reference sequence). The CDR3 covers 15 residues. DNA for the CDR3: TGTGCCAGCAGCTTAGGGTACAGGGAGAATTCACCCCTCCACTTT. It translates to CASSLGYRENSPLHF. Full variable domain (missing parts from reference TRBV7-9 and TRBJ1-6): DTGVSQNPRHKITKRGQNVTFRCDPISEHNRLYWYRQTLGQGPEFLTYFQNEAQLEKSRLLSDRFSAERPKGSFSTLEIQRTEQGDSAMYLCASSLGYRENSPLHFGNGTRLTVT.

This chain links TRBV11-2 with TRBJ2-2; the match to TRBD2 covers 11 bases. CDR3 size: 16 residues. Germline trimming cut 4 bases from V and 3 bases from J; bases unmatched to any gene: 4. Germline assignment: CDR1 SGHAT and CDR2 FQNNGV. CDR3 sequence: CASSSLAGADTGELFF. DNA for the CDR3: TGTGCCAGCAGCTCACTAGCGGGGGCCGACACCGGGGAGCTGTTTTTT. The whole variable domain, remainder taken from reference TRBV11-2 and TRBJ2-2, is EAGVAQSPRYKIIEKRQSVAFWCNPISGHATLYWYQQILGQGPKLLIQFQNNGVVDDSQLPKDRFSAERLKGVDSTLKIQPAKLEDSAVYLCASSSLAGADTGELFFGEGSRLTVL.

The V and J genes are TRBV27 and TRBJ2-7, with 9 bases matching TRBD1. CDR1 is MNHEY, CDR2 SMNVEV, per germline (reference sequence). The CDR3 has 15 amino acids. V lost 4 bases, J lost 1 base, and 5 bases stayed unmatched. This CDR3 reads CASSSGQGSSYEQYF. CDR3 DNA: TGTGCCAGCAGTTCTGGACAGGGGTCTTCCTACGAGCAGTACTTC.

The chain recombines TRBV15 with TRBJ2-1; D perhaps matches TRBD2 (5 bases). The CDR3 contains 16 residues. Germline CDR1 and CDR2: LNHNV and YYDKDF (reference sequence). The V end lost 4 bases, the J end lost 0 bases, and 13 bases lay between the germline ends. CDR3 sequence reads: CATSTPRRGSYNEQFF. Here the CDR3 DNA reads TGTGCCACCAGCACTCCCCGCCGGGGCTCCTACAATGAGCAGTTCTTC.

V and J are TRBV7-2 and TRBJ2-1; TRBD2 matches 7 bases. This CDR3 is 13 amino acids long. CDR1 is SGHTA and CDR2 is FQGNSA in the germline V gene. Trimming took 5 bases from V and 9 from J; bases not matched to a gene: 7. The CDR3 region is CASSPTSVGEQFF. CDR3 nucleotides: TGTGCCAGCAGCCCTACTAGCGTGGGTGAGCAGTTCTTC.

The chain uses TRBV7-9 and TRBJ2-1; TRBD1 aligns across 8 bases. CDR1 is SEHNR, CDR2 FQNEAQ, per germline (reference sequence). J gave up 10 bases and V 5 bases, and 7 bases lay outside the gene matches. The length of the CDR3 is 13 residues. CDR3 DNA: TGTGCCAGCAGCACCTGGACAGGGCCGGAGCAGTTCTTC. It yields the protein CASSTWTGPEQFF.

The CDR3 is CASSASGLRNTEAFF. The CDR3 DNA sequence: TGTGCCAGCAGCGCATCGGGACTCCGGAACACTGAAGCTTTCTTT. The gene calls are TRBV9 and TRBJ1-1; perhaps TRBD1 as D (5 bases). Trimming took off 3 bases at V and 1 base at J, with 13 bases between the two ends. CDR1 and CDR2 (germline): SGDLS, YYNGEE. This CDR3 spans 15 amino acids.

This clone was found once. The rearrangement joins TRBV27 to TRBJ1-2; D possibly corresponds to TRBD1 (6 bases). Per the germline V gene, CDR1 is MNHEY and CDR2 is SMNVEV (reference sequence). Between the trimmed V and J ends, which lost 6 bases and 4 bases, there was a span of 18 bases. The CDR3 has 15 residues. The CDR3 region is CASRAEARGVYGYTF. CDR3 nucleotide sequence: TGTGCCAGCAGAGCTGAGGCCAGGGGTGTCTATGGCTACACCTTC.

This CDR3 reads CASSYSTSRGNGYTF. The DNA of the CDR3 is TGTGCCAGCAGTTACTCAACGAGTCGGGGGAATGGCTACACCTTC. This chain joins TRBV6-5 and TRBJ1-2, with D possibly being TRBD1 (5 bases). The CDR3 extends over 15 amino acids. V shed 0 bases and J shed 6 bases, with 14 bases lying between them. The germline V gene has CDR1 MNHEY and CDR2 SVGAGI.

In regard to this clone: The junction departs from germline at one end; a sequencing error may be responsible. This chain connects TRBV7-7 to TRBJ2-3; 11 nucleotides match TRBD2. The CDR3 runs 15 residues. Germline-derived CDR1 and CDR2 are SSHAT and FNYEAQ (reference sequence). The CDR3 DNA reads as TGTGCTAGCAGCCCACTAGCGGGGGTTTTAGATACGCAGTATTTT. This sequence encodes CASSPLAGVLDTQYF.

The chain links TRBV19 to TRBJ1-4; D might be TRBD1 (6 bases). The ends were cut back, 7 bases at V and 0 bases at J, with 12 bases in the middle. In germline, CDR1 is LNHDA, CDR2 SQIVND (reference sequence). The CDR3 sequence is 15 residues long. The CDR3: CASTARGSTNEKLFF. In DNA form, the CDR3 reads TGTGCCAGTACCGCAAGGGGGTCAACTAATGAAAAACTGTTTTTT.

The chain employs TRBV4-1 and TRBJ1-3; no definite D call. This CDR3 has 14 amino acids. Looked up from germline, CDR1 is MGHRA and CDR2 is YSYEKL. V lost 0 bases to trimming and J lost 2 bases, with 5 bases between them. The CDR3 spells CASSQDPTGNTIYF. The DNA of the CDR3 is TGCGCCAGCAGCCAAGACCCAACTGGAAACACCATATATTTT.

The sample holds one count of this clone. The gene calls are TRBV11-2 and TRBJ2-1; TRBD1 aligns across 7 bases. Germline-derived CDR1 and CDR2 are SGHAT and FQNNGV. Trimming at V came to 0 bases and at J to 0 bases, leaving 5 bases not matched to a gene. The CDR3 runs to 17 residues. CDR3 region: CASSLEQGPSSYNEQFF. The CDR3 DNA reads TGTGCCAGCAGCTTAGAACAGGGGCCAAGCTCCTACAATGAGCAGTTCTTC.

This chain joins TRBV7-9 and TRBJ1-3; 7 bases fit TRBD1. CDR1 SEHNR and CDR2 FQNEAQ come from the germline V gene (reference sequence). V lost 7 bases, J lost 5 bases, and 8 bases stayed unmatched. This CDR3 comprises 14 residues. CDR3 sequence: CASTPLQGRNTIYF. CDR3 in DNA: TGTGCCAGCACCCCGCTACAGGGGAGAAACACCATATATTTT.

As DNA, the CDR3 is TGTGCCAGCAGTGAACTTGGAGGGGAAGACACTGAAGCTTTCTTT. Residues: CASSELGGEDTEAFF. The chain joins TRBV6-1 to TRBJ1-1; TRBD1 might be the D (5 bases). Germline CDR1 reads MNHNS; CDR2 reads SASEGT. This CDR3 contains 15 residues. Between the trimmed V and J ends, which lost 2 bases and 3 bases, there was a span of 13 bases.

V usage is TRBV30 and J usage is TRBJ1-2; weak D call: TRBD1 (6 bases). Germline V gene lookup returns CDR1 GTSNPN and CDR2 SVGIG (reference sequence). Between the trimmed V and J ends, which lost 5 bases and 8 bases, there was a span of 15 bases. This CDR3 is 12 amino acids long. The CDR3 DNA is TGTGCCTGGGCGACAGGTCCGCGGGGCTACACCTTC. Its protein is CAWATGPRGYTF.